This T cell receptor beta chain is drawn from a study of blood T cell repertoires in COVID-19. At the level of the study: There were acute and convalescent COVID-19 samples, and they came from the United States, Italy and Spain. In each case, the material was cDNA or gDNA derived from T cells, B-cell-depleted T cells, or PBMCs.

The V and J ends lost 1 base and 0 bases respectively, with 16 bases between them. The CDR3 spans 19 residues. The germline V gene has CDR1 SGHDN and CDR2 FVKESK. Authors' data handling: Scientists estimated how many nucleated cells there were by amplifying reference gene primers. Profiled with immunoSEQ multiplex PCR; TCRdb holds only in-frame clones, not every one. V and J calls and clone size are given by that table; D and trimming were obtained from the DNA. The sample has 150,000 to 200,000 clones, around 85% seen once. This clone has ten or more counts. The sequence was obtained from a woman aged 60-75 years with acute or convalescent COVID-19. The V gene is TRBV14, the J gene TRBJ1-6; TRBD1 is a possible D gene (6 bases). Sequenced sample: peripheral blood. For the CDR3, the DNA is TGTGCCAGCAGCCAAGGGAGGCTCCAGGGGAGCTCCTATAATTCACCCCTCCACTTT. It codes for CASSQGRLQGSSYNSPLHF.